One sample yielded the 4 T cell receptor beta chains listed below, sequenced in a study of cytotoxic CD8 clonotypes in ibrutinib-treated CLL. Sequencing used immunoSEQ multiplex PCR; TCRdb keeps in-frame clones, though not all of them. The table has more than 150,000 clones, over 60% seen once; the top ten hold 10% to 15%. The source material was PBMCs, sampled after 24 months of ibrutinib treatment. Receptor source: a human donor with chronic lymphocytic leukemia.

This CDR3 reads CASSLAEVRNTEAFF. DNA of the CDR3: TGTGCCAGCAGCTTGGCCGAGGTTCGGAACACTGAAGCTTTCTTT. The chain joins TRBV5-4 to TRBJ1-1; D is ambiguous. Trimming left V 0 bases short and J 1 base short, with 10 bases between. The germline V gene has CDR1 SGHNT and CDR2 YYREEE (reference sequence). The CDR3 is 15 amino acids.

This clone was seen a few times. The chain employs TRBV29-1 and TRBJ2-2; 12 bases map to TRBD2. There are 14 residues in the CDR3. Germline V gives CDR1 SQVTM, CDR2 ANQGSEA. J lost 6 bases, V lost 5 bases, and 4 bases had no gene match. CDR3: CSVRASGRAGELFF. CDR3 bases: TGCAGCGTTCGTGCTAGCGGGAGGGCCGGGGAGCTGTTTTTT.

The rearrangement joins TRBV5-4 to TRBJ2-5; 8 nucleotides agree with TRBD2. Germline V gives CDR1 SGHNT, CDR2 YYREEE (reference sequence). The CDR3 loop spans 17 amino acids. Trimming cost V 4 bases and J 0 bases; bases outside gene matches: 11. CDR3 region: CASSRGGSGANQETQYF. CDR3 DNA sequence: TGTGCCAGCAGCCGGGGCGGTAGCGGGGCCAACCAAGAGACCCAGTACTTC.

As DNA, the CDR3 is TGCGCCAGCAGCCCTTTAAGGGGAGACGAACCCTACGAGCAGTACTTC. Protein product: CASSPLRGDEPYEQYF. The chain couples TRBV4-3 to TRBJ2-7, with D tentatively TRBD1 or TRBD2 (5 bases each). This CDR3 spans 16 amino acids. Trimming stripped 4 bases from V and 2 bases from J, with 18 bases between. CDR1 LGHNA and CDR2 YSLEER come from the germline V gene.